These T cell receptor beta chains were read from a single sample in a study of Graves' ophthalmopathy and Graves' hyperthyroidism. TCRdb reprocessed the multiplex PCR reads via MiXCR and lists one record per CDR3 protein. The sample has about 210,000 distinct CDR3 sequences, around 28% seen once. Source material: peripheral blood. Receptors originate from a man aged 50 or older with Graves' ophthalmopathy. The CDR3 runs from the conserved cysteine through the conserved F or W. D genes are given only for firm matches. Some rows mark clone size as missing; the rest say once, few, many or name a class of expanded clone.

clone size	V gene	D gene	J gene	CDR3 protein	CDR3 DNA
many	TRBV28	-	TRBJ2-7	CASSLGLQAGEQYF	TGTGCCAGCAGTTTGGGTCTCCAGGCGGGGGAGCAGTACTTC
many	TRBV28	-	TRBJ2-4	CASTSGERIQYF	TGTGCCAGCACCTCAGGGGAACGGATTCAGTACTTC
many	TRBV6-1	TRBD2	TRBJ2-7	CASSEGTSGSYEQYF	TGTGCCAGCAGTGAAGGGACTAGCGGCTCCTACGAGCAGTACTTC
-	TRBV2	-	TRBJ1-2	CASTGGSDRLNYGYTF	TGTGCCAGCACCGGGGGGTCGGACAGACTCAACTATGGCTACACCTTC
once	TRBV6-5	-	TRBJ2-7	CASSYSRHPAYEQYF	TGTGCCAGCAGTTACTCGAGACACCCTGCCTACGAGCAGTACTTC
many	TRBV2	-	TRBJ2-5	CASRGNQETQYF	TGTGCCAGCAGAGGTAACCAAGAGACCCAGTACTTC
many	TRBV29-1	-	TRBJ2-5	CSVDTVTRETQYF	TGCAGCGTTGACACCGTGACTAGAGAGACCCAGTACTTC
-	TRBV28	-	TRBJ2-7	CASSSVEVAYEQYF	TGTGCCAGCAGCTCCGTCGAGGTGGCCTACGAGCAGTACTTC
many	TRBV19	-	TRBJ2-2	CASQNTGELFF	TGTGCCAGTCAGAACACCGGGGAGCTGTTTTTT
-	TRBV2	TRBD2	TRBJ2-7	CASKVAGTYEQYF	TGTGCCAGTAAGGTAGCGGGCACCTACGAGCAGTACTTC
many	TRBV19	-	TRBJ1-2	CASSDRRGRDGYTF	TGTGCCAGTAGCGATCGCCGGGGACGCGATGGCTACACCTTC
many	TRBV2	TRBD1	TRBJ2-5	CASSGGQGETQYF	TGTGCCAGCAGTGGGGGACAGGGGGAGACCCAGTACTTC
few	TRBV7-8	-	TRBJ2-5	CASSLAGGSQETQYF	TGTGCCAGCAGCTTAGCTGGGGGATCGCAAGAGACCCAGTACTTC
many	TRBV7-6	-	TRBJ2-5	CASSLNRQETQYF	TGTGCCAGCAGCTTAAACAGACAAGAGACCCAGTACTTC
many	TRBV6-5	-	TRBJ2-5	CASSYSGSQETQYF	TGTGCCAGCAGTTACTCAGGCAGCCAAGAGACCCAGTACTTC
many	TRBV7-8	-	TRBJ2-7	CASSPDTSGARAYEQYF	TGTGCCAGCAGCCCTGACACCTCGGGGGCTAGAGCCTACGAGCAGTACTTC
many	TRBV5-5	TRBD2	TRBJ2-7	CASSPAGGFYEQYF	TGTGCCAGCAGCCCAGCGGGAGGGTTCTACGAGCAGTACTTC
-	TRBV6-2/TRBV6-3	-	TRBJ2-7	CASSRIGASYEQYF	TGTGCCAGCAGTAGAATCGGGGCCTCCTACGAGCAGTACTTC
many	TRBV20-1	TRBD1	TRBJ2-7	CSATPGQPYEQYF	TGCAGTGCAACCCCGGGACAGCCCTACGAGCAGTACTTC
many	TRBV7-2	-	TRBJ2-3	CASSLRAGVRGGTDTQYF	TGTGCCAGCAGCCTGAGGGCCGGGGTAAGAGGCGGCACAGATACGCAGTATTTT
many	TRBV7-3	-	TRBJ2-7	CASSPDRSSYEQYF	TGTGCCAGCAGCCCCGACAGGAGCTCCTACGAGCAGTACTTC
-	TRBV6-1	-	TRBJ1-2	CASRNTGRNYGYTF	TGTGCCAGCAGGAACACAGGGAGGAACTATGGCTACACCTTC
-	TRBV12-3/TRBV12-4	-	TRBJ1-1	CASSLLGSRNTEAFF	TGTGCCAGCAGTTTACTGGGCAGCAGAAACACTGAAGCTTTCTTT
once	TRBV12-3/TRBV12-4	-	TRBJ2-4	CASSHKNIQYF	TGTGCCAGCAGTCATAAAAACATTCAGTACTTC